One sample yielded the 29 T cell receptor beta chains listed below, sequenced in a study of cytomegalovirus exposure and HLA in healthy donors. The PCR ran on 60 Vbeta and 13 Jbeta primers. Assay used: immunoSEQ multiplex PCR; TCRdb lists only in-frame clones, some missing. The data hold approximately 77,000 clones, with roughly 70% observed a single time. Sequencing used PBMCs. The receptors were gathered from a man between 60 and 70 years old in good health and CMV-seropositive.

The CDR3 nucleotides are TGTGCCAGCAGTTACGGCCTTAAAAACATTCAGTACTTC. Amino acid sequence: CASSYGLKNIQYF. This sequence joins TRBV6-5 and TRBJ2-4; no clear D. Germline lookup yields CDR1 MNHEY and CDR2 SVGAGI. The CDR3 sequence is 13 residues long. V lost 2 bases and J lost 4, with 6 bases in between.

A few counts support this clone. The chain carries TRBV6-6 and TRBJ2-7; 14 bases are a match to TRBD2. Per germline, CDR1 MNHNY and CDR2 SVGAGI (reference sequence). With 4 bases clipped from V and 4 bases from J, the junction kept 3 bases outside the gene matches. CDR3 size: 15 residues. The CDR3 here is CASSFRTSGGYEQYF. As DNA, the CDR3 is TGTGCCAGCAGTTTCCGGACTAGCGGGGGGTACGAGCAGTACTTC.

This clone was detected a few times. V and J are TRBV29-1 and TRBJ1-1; D may be TRBD1 (6 bases). The V end was cut by 5 bases, the J end by 1 base, with 14 bases between. The CDR3 sequence is 14 residues long. Germline lookup yields CDR1 SQVTM and CDR2 ANQGSEA. CDR3 bases: TGCAGCGTTAAGACCGGGACATCGAACACTGAAGCTTTCTTT. Translation: CSVKTGTSNTEAFF.

V gene TRBV29-1 combines with J gene TRBJ1-2; D gene ambiguous. There are 15 residues in the CDR3. The germline V and J ends were trimmed by 2 bases and 10 bases, with 23 bases remaining between them. Germline CDR1 and CDR2: SQVTM and ANQGSEA. The CDR3 sequence: CSVEWKEARRGDYTF. The CDR3 DNA sequence: TGCAGCGTTGAATGGAAAGAGGCGCGACGGGGAGACTACACCTTC.

This clone appeared a single time. The chain combines TRBV6-5 with TRBJ1-5; D unclear. The V end was cut by 4 bases, the J end by 6 bases, with 13 bases between. The CDR3 spans 14 residues. Germline lookup yields CDR1 MNHEY and CDR2 SVGAGI. In DNA form, the CDR3 reads TGTGCCAGCAGTTCAGTGCCCTCCGCTCAGCCCCAGCATTTT. Translation gives CASSSVPSAQPQHF.

CDR3 sequence reads: CASSLYADRANTGELFF. CDR3 in DNA: TGCGCCAGCAGCTTGTATGCGGACAGGGCGAACACCGGGGAGCTGTTTTTT. V gene TRBV5-1 combines with J gene TRBJ2-2, with 8 bases identical to TRBD1. Trimming at V came to 1 base and at J to 0 bases, leaving 5 bases not matched to a gene. Germline-derived CDR1 and CDR2 are SGHRS and YFSETQ. CDR3 length: 17 residues.

The rearrangement joins TRBV6-5 to TRBJ2-7, with D possibly TRBD1 on 5 matching bases. Trimming removed 0 bases from V and 0 bases from J, with 12 bases in between. The CDR3 spans 16 residues. CDR1 MNHEY and CDR2 SVGAGI come from the germline V gene. In DNA form, the CDR3 reads TGTGCCAGCAGTTACTCCCAAGGGGTCTCCTCCTACGAGCAGTACTTC. It yields the protein CASSYSQGVSSYEQYF.

This chain joins TRBV30 and TRBJ2-5, with 7 bases identical to TRBD2. This CDR3 has 15 residues. V lost 1 base, J lost 3 bases, and 8 bases stayed unmatched. In germline, CDR1 is GTSNPN, CDR2 SVGIG (reference sequence). The CDR3 nucleotides are TGTGCCTGGAGTGCCGAATATGGGACTAAAGAGACCCAGTACTTC. This sequence encodes CAWSAEYGTKETQYF.

The chain recombines TRBV27 with TRBJ1-4; a weak D match, TRBD1 (6 bases). CDR1 is MNHEY, CDR2 SMNVEV, per germline (reference sequence). V lost 7 bases to trimming and J lost 8 bases, with 11 bases between them. The CDR3 covers 12 residues. The DNA for the CDR3 is TGTGCCAGCACAACCAGGGGCGAAAAACTGTTTTTT. Translating gives CASTTRGEKLFF.

The gene calls are TRBV27 and TRBJ1-1; 9 bases align to TRBD1. Trimming took 5 bases from V and 1 from J; bases not matched to a gene: 14. This CDR3 is built from 18 residues. Germline CDR1 MNHEY, CDR2 SMNVEV (reference sequence). CDR3 protein: CASSPRRQGVFRNTEAFF. In DNA, the CDR3 is TGTGCCAGCAGTCCCCGACGACAGGGGGTGTTTAGGAACACTGAAGCTTTCTTT.

The chain is built from TRBV28 and TRBJ1-4, with D perhaps matching TRBD1 (5 bases). CDR3 size: 14 residues. Germline-derived CDR1 and CDR2 are MDHEN and SYDVKM. Trimming took 1 base from V and 8 from J, leaving 11 bases between them. In DNA form, the CDR3 reads TGTGCCAGCAGTTTATCAGGGATCGGCGAAAAACTGTTTTTT. Its protein is CASSLSGIGEKLFF.

V gene TRBV5-6 combines with J gene TRBJ2-1; TRBD1 is a possible D gene (6 bases). Per the germline V gene, CDR1 is SGHDT and CDR2 is YYEEEE. Trimming removed 0 bases from V and 8 bases from J, with 12 bases in between. CDR3 length: 14 amino acids. CDR3 region: CASSLDFAGDEQFF. The CDR3 region has the DNA TGTGCCAGCAGCTTGGATTTCGCAGGGGATGAGCAGTTCTTC.

The rearrangement links TRBV18 to TRBJ2-7, with 9 bases aligning to TRBD1. J was trimmed by 2 bases and V by 0 bases; bases with no gene match: 2. In germline, CDR1 is KGHSH, CDR2 LQKENI. The CDR3 sequence is 15 residues long. CDR3 sequence (DNA): TGTGCCAGCTCACCACCGGGACAGGGCCCCTACGAGCAGTACTTC. Its protein is CASSPPGQGPYEQYF.

This clone occurred a few times. The chain couples TRBV19 to TRBJ2-1; 12 bases map to TRBD1. Trimming at V came to 3 bases and at J to 5 bases, leaving 2 bases not matched to a gene. From germline, CDR1 is LNHDA and CDR2 SQIVND (reference sequence). CDR3 length: 15 amino acids. The CDR3 sequence: CASSMGQGANNEQFF. The CDR3 nucleotides read TGTGCCAGTAGTATGGGACAGGGGGCGAACAATGAGCAGTTCTTC.

This sequence joins TRBV19 and TRBJ1-2, with 8 bases aligning to TRBD1. Germline V gene data show CDR1 as LNHDA and CDR2 as SQIVND (reference sequence). This CDR3 is built from 15 residues. V was clipped by 5 bases and J by 4 bases; unmatched bases: 9. The CDR3 bases are TGTGCCAGTAGTCCCGGGACAGGAAGGAGCTATGGCTACACCTTC. Amino acids: CASSPGTGRSYGYTF.

The genes are TRBV6-6 and TRBJ2-3; the match to TRBD2 covers 7 bases. This CDR3 spans 15 amino acids. V lost 0 bases to trimming and J lost 6 bases; unmatched junction nucleotides: 6. Germline assignment: CDR1 MNHNY and CDR2 SVGAGI (reference sequence). The CDR3 coding sequence is TGTGCCAGCAGTTACTCGTGGACTAGTTGGGATACGCAGTATTTT. Protein sequence: CASSYSWTSWDTQYF.

Points on this clone: One end of the junction is discordant with germline, which a read error may explain. The V and J genes are TRBV7-9 and TRBJ2-7, with no clear D. This CDR3 region has 12 residues. CDR1 is SEHNR and CDR2 is FQNEAQ in the germline V gene (reference sequence). The CDR3 region is CSSSQINYEQYF. CDR3 DNA: TGTTCCAGCAGCCAGATAAACTACGAGCAGTACTTC.

The V gene is TRBV11-2, the J gene TRBJ1-5; tentative D call: TRBD1 (5 bases). Germline V gene sequence: CDR1 SGHAT, CDR2 FQNNGV. Trimming pared 6 bases from V and 0 bases from J, leaving 12 bases between. This CDR3 has 15 amino acids. Written as DNA, the CDR3 is TGTGCCAGCAGTCTTGCAGGGAATAGCAATCAGCCCCAGCATTTT. This sequence encodes CASSLAGNSNQPQHF.

In this sample, this clone turned up a few times. J is TRBJ1-2 and V is TRBV28; 11 bases align to TRBD1. This CDR3 has 14 amino acids. The V gene end was trimmed by 3 bases and the J gene end by 4 bases; junction bases not matched to a gene: 1. The germline gives CDR1 MDHEN, CDR2 SYDVKM. The CDR3 is CASSLDRGLYGYTF. CDR3 nucleotides: TGTGCCAGCAGTTTGGACAGGGGGCTCTATGGCTACACCTTC.

This chain links TRBV15 with TRBJ2-5; 9 nucleotides line up with TRBD1. Trimming took 3 bases from V and 2 from J; bases not matched to a gene: 7. The CDR3 is 16 residues long. Germline V gene lookup returns CDR1 LNHNV and CDR2 YYDKDF (reference sequence). CDR3 nucleotide sequence: TGTGCCACCAGCAGGAGCCGGGACAGGGTGCAAGAGACCCAGTACTTC. Translating gives CATSRSRDRVQETQYF.

This clone was picked up one time. The rearrangement joins TRBV9 to TRBJ1-2; 7 bases are a match to TRBD1. This CDR3 comprises 14 residues. J gave up 5 bases and V 4 bases, and 8 bases lay outside the gene matches. The germline CDR1 and CDR2 sequences are SGDLS and YYNGEE. The CDR3 DNA sequence: TGTGCCAGCAGCACGACAGGGCTGGGGTATGGCTACACCTTC. Amino acid sequence: CASSTTGLGYGYTF.

This clone was recorded a few times. This rearrangement joins TRBV2 to TRBJ2-3; 7 bases line up with TRBD1. CDR1 is SNHLY, CDR2 FYNNEI, per germline. This CDR3 is 14 amino acids long. V shed 7 bases, J shed 5 bases, and the junction held 9 bases outside the gene matches. In nucleotides, the CDR3 is TGTGCCAGCAAAGTAGGGGACAGAGGAGATACGCAGTATTTT. The encoded protein is CASKVGDRGDTQYF.

The chain joins TRBV28 to TRBJ2-5; D ambiguous. The DNA end is a closer match to TRBJ2-7, so the J assignment may be wrong. The CDR3 consists of 11 residues. Germline CDR1 is MDHEN and CDR2 is SYDVKM. For the CDR3, the DNA is TGTGCCAGCAGTTGGGGCTACGAGCAGTACTTC. Encoded protein: CASSWGYEQYF.

This chain links TRBV6-5 with TRBJ1-1, with D perhaps matching TRBD1 (5 bases). The V end was cut by 2 bases, the J end by 2 bases, with 9 bases between. Germline-derived CDR1 and CDR2 are MNHEY and SVGAGI. CDR3 length: 14 residues. CDR3 in amino acids: CASSYTGLNTEAFF. The CDR3 DNA is TGTGCCAGCAGTTACACAGGCCTAAACACTGAAGCTTTCTTT.

This clone was seen a handful of times. The chain employs TRBV4-1 and TRBJ2-1, with 11 bases matching TRBD2. The CDR3 covers 15 residues. CDR1 is MGHRA, CDR2 YSYEKL, per germline. V was clipped by 6 bases and J by 7 bases; unmatched bases: 8. The CDR3 loop reads CASSQTSGSLNEQFF. CDR3 coding DNA: TGCGCCAGCAGTCAAACTAGCGGGAGTTTGAATGAGCAGTTCTTC.

V usage is TRBV30 and J usage is TRBJ2-7; 9 bases agree with TRBD1. CDR1 GTSNPN and CDR2 SVGIG come from the germline V gene (reference sequence). The CDR3 contains 12 residues. V was pared by 7 bases and J by 5 bases, with 6 bases of the junction left unmatched. CDR3 residues: CASWGDRDEQYF. CDR3 coding DNA: TGTGCCTCTTGGGGGGACAGGGACGAGCAGTACTTC. The variable domain in full, with the rest retrieved from reference TRBV30 and TRBJ2-7, is SQTIHQWPATLVQPVGSPLSLECTVEGTSNPNLYWYRQAAGRGLQLLFYSVGIGQISSEVPQNLSASRPQDRQFILSSKKLLLSDSGFYLCASWGDRDEQYFGPGTRLTVT.

The chain is built from TRBV6-1 and TRBJ2-7; a weak D match, TRBD2 (5 bases). V gave up 7 bases and J gave up 3 bases, with 19 bases separating them. The CDR3 has 15 amino acids. CDR1 and CDR2 from the germline V gene are MNHNS and SASEGT. CDR3 sequence (DNA): TGTGCCAGCACCCCCCGAGGGTTACCGGACTACGAGCAGTACTTC. This codes for CASTPRGLPDYEQYF.

This clone was detected a few times. The chain is built from TRBV2 and TRBJ1-1; 8 bases are shared with TRBD1. V lost 7 bases to trimming and J lost 0 bases; unmatched junction nucleotides: 13. This CDR3 is built from 17 residues. Germline assignment: CDR1 SNHLY and CDR2 FYNNEI. Here the CDR3 DNA reads TGTGCCAGCACCAACCTTGGGGCGGGACAGGTGAACACTGAAGCTTTCTTT. This encodes CASTNLGAGQVNTEAFF. Variable domain in full (rest from reference TRBV2 and TRBJ1-1): EPEVTQTPSHQVTQMGQEVILRCVPISNHLYFYWYRQILGQKVEFLVSFYNNEISEKSEIFDDQFSVERPDGSNFTLKIRSTKLEDSAMYFCASTNLGAGQVNTEAFFGQGTRLTVV.

V is TRBV27 and J is TRBJ2-7, with 12 bases lining up with TRBD1. The CDR3 spans 14 residues. Trimming at V came to 5 bases and at J to 5 bases, leaving 4 bases not matched to a gene. Germline CDR1 MNHEY, CDR2 SMNVEV (reference sequence). Here the CDR3 DNA reads TGTGCCAGCAGTGGGGGGACAGGGGGCAACGAGCAGTACTTC. Translated: CASSGGTGGNEQYF.